This T cell receptor (beta chain) was retrieved from a study of blood T cell repertoires in COVID-19. The germline V gene has CDR1 LNHDA and CDR2 SQIVND (reference sequence). The CDR3 spans 16 residues. Trimming took off 0 bases at V and 2 bases at J, with 8 bases between the two ends. Authors' analysis steps: Counts of nucleated cells, estimated from reference gene primer amplification, were obtained. The method was immunoSEQ multiplex PCR; TCRdb's version includes in-frame clones alone and lacks a portion of them. That table is the source of V, J and clone size, and D and trimming were worked out from the DNA. The sample yields approximately 190,000 clones, roughly 85% seen once.

The sequence was obtained from a man in his 60s with active or convalescent COVID-19. The sample consisted of peripheral blood. The rearrangement joins TRBV19 to TRBJ1-6; TRBD1 is a possible D gene (6 bases). CDR3 region: CASSIEGQTYNSPLHF. In DNA form, the CDR3 reads TGTGCCAGTAGTATAGAAGGACAGACCTATAATTCACCCCTCCACTTT. Combining the CDR3 with reference TRBV19 and TRBJ1-6 gives the whole variable domain DGGITQSPKYLFRKEGQNVTLSCEQNLNHDAMYWYRQDPGQGLRLIYYSQIVNDFQKGDIAEGYSVSREKKESFPLTVTSAQKNPTAFYLCASSIEGQTYNSPLHFGNGTRLTVT.